Detailed here is one T cell receptor (beta chain). The V gene's germline CDR1 is SGHRS and CDR2 YFSETQ. This CDR3 has 18 amino acids. V lost 0 bases to trimming and J lost 2 bases; unmatched junction nucleotides: 7. The source of the sample is a study of blood T cell repertoires in COVID-19. TCRdb's table, derived via immunoSEQ multiplex PCR, lists solely in-frame clones and lacks some. This sample has under 200,000 clones; about 91% occur once, and the top ten carry 3% to 4.5%. The genes are TRBV5-1 and TRBJ2-3, with 12 nucleotides matching TRBD2. The sequencing input was peripheral blood. The TCR comes from a woman in her fifties or sixties who had recovered from COVID-19. The CDR3 is CASSLARLAGENTDTQYF. The CDR3 coding sequence is TGCGCCAGCAGCTTGGCACGACTAGCGGGGGAAAACACAGATACGCAGTATTTT.